A single TCR beta chain is shown here with its context. In its sample, this clonotype was seen many times. This clone's antigen is unknown. Per-nucleotide qualities are absent, and no much larger clonotype sits a single base away. These data belong to a study of T cells in Graves' hyperthyroidism and ophthalmopathy (dated 2019 in TCRdb). Describing the broader study: Peripheral blood samples were taken at initial diagnosis, before any treatment was given. TCR V-J signatures able to tell the groups apart were searched for in a discovery cohort of about a hundred patients, of whom over 40 had Graves' ophthalmopathy and around 58 had stable Graves' hyperthyroidism. The paper describes TCR Vbeta CDR3 sequencing of about 140 peripheral blood samples, made up of some 42 ophthalmopathy patients, approximately 76 hyperthyroidism patients and around 17 progressor patients. After blood sampling, hyperthyroidism patients were treated with methimazole at a starting dose of 30 mg daily, and ophthalmopathy patients were treated with high-dose intravenous methylprednisolone. Prospective prediction of ophthalmopathy was tested in an independent validation cohort of some 19 hyperthyroidism patients and some 17 patients who later progressed to ophthalmopathy. The study also compared thyroid tissue and blood T-cell repertoires from 6 or 7 Graves' hyperthyroidism patients. The 95 to 100 discovery patients were divided at random into training and test sets in a 7:3 ratio.

What the study reported, not specific to this receptor: During validation, the model predicted progression to ophthalmopathy a median of roughly six months ahead of onset, with more than 60% sensitivity and around 72% specificity. In cross-validation, a model built on a 13 V-J signature told ophthalmopathy apart from stable hyperthyroidism with about 90% sensitivity and roughly 81% specificity, and in testing the same model reached 80%/75%. Blood samples also contained most of the expanded thyroid clonotypes (frequency above 0.001), which suggests that blood repertoires may reflect thyroid immune responses. Sample size was not statistically predetermined, and blinding of investigators to group allocation was not performed.

TCR beta CDR3 regions were amplified from RNA transcripts. For the first round of RT-PCR on the TCR CDR3, the HTBI primer set was used together with the Qiagen OneStep RT-PCR kit. Libraries were constructed in a second round of multiplex PCR, after which size selection and purification were performed. Paired-end sequencing of the libraries was performed with 100 bp reads on an Illumina HiSeq2000. The authors' analysis ran thus. Raw data were processed with SOAPnuke, discarding reads with adapters, uncalled bases, mean Phred below 15, or no exact constant-primer or identifier match. COPE v1.2.5 was used to merge the high-quality paired reads, and each unique nucleotide sequence was defined as a clonotype. MiTCR v1.1 was used to align the clonotypes against IMGT TRBV, TRBD and TRBJ reference segments. The analysis was restricted to V-J combinations with a frequency above 0.0001, which together covered 98% to 99.2% of the repertoires. The TCS score was defined as F50 (clonal expansion) divided by E x V (chaos), with BLOSUM62-based TCRdist calculated between CDR3 peptides within each V-J. Welch's t-statistics and random forest reduced fewer than 550 V-J features to 10 to 15, which were used in a naive Bayes classifier (R e1071). TCRdb reworked the public reads: Q25 trimming with fastp, MiXCR clone assembly, productive beta chains retained. CDR3 protein duplicates are merged, each entry listing the most common genes and DNA. The V and J calls here are based on TCRdb, not the publication. Here the sample has approximately 520,000 distinct CDR3 sequences; around 24% occur a single time. In total, the top ten clones hold about 10% of the sample.

Ophthalmopathy patients had moderately to severely active disease, Clinical Activity Score of at least 3, NOSPECS grade of at least 4, and duration under 3 months. Exclusion was applied to patients with uncontrolled infections, other autoimmune diseases, pregnancy or lactation. Diagnoses were based on clinical symptoms, serum thyroxine and TRAb, thyroid ultrasound and orbital computed tomography. Ficoll-Paque density gradient centrifugation was used to isolate PBMCs from approximately 10 ml of fresh peripheral blood. Total RNA was extracted using Trizol reagent, and RNA quality was assessed on an Agilent 2100 Bioanalyzer. The clonotype was recovered from a woman aged 30 to 39 with Graves' ophthalmopathy. The sample consisted of blood.

The CDR3 in this case is CASSQVGGTEAFF. The nucleotides read TGTGCCAGCAGCCAAGTTGGTGGCACTGAAGCTTTCTTT. The receptor chain draws on TRBV3-1 and TRBJ1-1, with the D segment identity uncertain. V was cut back by 1 base and J by 4 bases, leaving a gap of 7 bases between them. CDR1 and CDR2 (LGHDT, YNNKEL) derive from the germline V gene (reference sequence). Including the terminal cysteine and phenylalanine, the CDR3 comprises 13 residues. Only the CDR3 portion is preserved as DNA: 39 bases, with reading frame beginning at the first base.